This T cell receptor beta chain was identified in a study of cytomegalovirus exposure and HLA in healthy donors. Regarding the study as a whole: A few of the chains that were CMV-associated were confirmed in vitro to be specific for CMV antigens. Altogether, 160 or so TCR beta chains were recorded as cytomegalovirus-associated. TCR association rates varied by HLA locus in a later analysis, with DRB1 highest and HLA-C lowest.

Concerning this clone itself: The target antigen is unknown.

CDR3 length: 14 amino acids. Germline V lookup: CDR1 SGHDN, CDR2 FVKESK. The V and J ends lost 5 bases and 3 bases respectively, with 11 bases between them. PCR was performed using 60 Vbeta and 13 Jbeta primers. Authors' processing steps: As a later analysis found, there were tens of millions of unique TCR beta chains, of which about 10 million were shared. Assay: immunoSEQ multiplex PCR; the TCRdb copy retains only in-frame clones and omits some. Clone size and V and J calls were adopted from that table, with D and trimming inferred from the DNA. The table lists around 99,000 clones, 81% of them singletons.

The rearrangement links TRBV14 to TRBJ2-1; maybe TRBD2 (6 bases). The sample taken for sequencing was PBMCs. The sequence came from a woman aged 25-40 years in good health and CMV-seronegative. In nucleotides, the CDR3 is TGTGCCAGCAGCGCGGGACTTCACTACAATGAGCAGTTCTTC. Translating it yields CASSAGLHYNEQFF.